This T cell receptor (beta chain) was profiled in a study of T cells in Graves' hyperthyroidism and ophthalmopathy. Study context: Peripheral blood was acquired at first diagnosis, ahead of any therapy whatsoever. Points from the study as a whole: Most thyroid-expanded clonotypes above 0.001 were also found in blood.

Uncontrolled infection, other autoimmune disease, pregnancy or lactation led to exclusion. Clinicians diagnosed patients from clinical symptoms, serum thyroxine and TRAb, thyroid ultrasound and orbital computed tomography. TCR beta CDR3 regions were amplified from RNA transcripts. HTBI primers were employed in a first-round RT-PCR of the TCR CDR3. One entry per CDR3 protein results from TCRdb running MiXCR on the multiplex PCR reads. Among about 400,000 distinct CDR3 sequences listed, about 14% were seen once. CDR3 length equals 16 residues. The germline gives CDR1 DFQATT, CDR2 SNEGSKA (reference sequence). Trimming shortened V by 1 base and J by 1 base, and 14 bases separated the two germline ends. To note about this clonotype: Its antigen is not identified.

The source material was blood. The TCR sequence derives from a man aged 50-60 years with Graves' ophthalmopathy. The gene calls are TRBV20-1 and TRBJ2-1; a possible D gene is TRBD1 (6 bases). The chain's CDR3 is CSARGSRGQSYNEQFF. The CDR3 DNA reads TGCAGTGCTAGAGGGAGCAGGGGTCAGTCCTACAATGAGCAGTTCTTC.